Here is one T cell receptor (beta chain) with its context. The junction shows a germline mismatch at one end, possibly a read error. CDR1 and CDR2 (germline): SGHRS, YFSETQ. CDR3 length: 15 residues. The data originate from a study of T cells in Graves' hyperthyroidism and ophthalmopathy. Amplification of TCR beta CDR3 regions was performed using RNA transcripts as template. HTBI primers were the set used in a first-round RT-PCR of the TCR CDR3. TCRdb itself ran the multiplex PCR reads through MiXCR, one entry per CDR3 protein. The sample includes some 490,000 distinct CDR3 sequences, 20% to 25% seen only once; the top ten take under 55%.

The origin of this receptor is a woman aged 70 to 79 with Graves' ophthalmopathy. Sample: blood. The chain has TRBV5-1 and TRBJ1-1, with 7 bases aligning to TRBD1. CDR3 sequence (DNA): TGCGCCAGCAGCTTGGCTTCGACAGGGAACACTGGAGCTTTCTTT. This sequence encodes CASSLASTGNTGAFF.